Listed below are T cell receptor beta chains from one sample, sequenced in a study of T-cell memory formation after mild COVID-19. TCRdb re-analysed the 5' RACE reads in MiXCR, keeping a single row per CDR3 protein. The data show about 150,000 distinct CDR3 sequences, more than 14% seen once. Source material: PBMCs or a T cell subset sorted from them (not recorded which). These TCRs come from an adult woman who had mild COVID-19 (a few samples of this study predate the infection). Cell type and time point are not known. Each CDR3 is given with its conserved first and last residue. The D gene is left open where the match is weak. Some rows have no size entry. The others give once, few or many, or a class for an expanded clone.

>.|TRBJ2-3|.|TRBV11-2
CASSDTGFTDTQYF
TGTGCCAGCAGCGATACAGGATTCACAGATACGCAGTATTTT
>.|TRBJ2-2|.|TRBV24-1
CATSDWGANGELFF
TGTGCCACCAGTGATTGGGGGGCGAACGGGGAGCTGTTTTTT
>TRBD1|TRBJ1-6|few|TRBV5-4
CASSPQGDSPLHF
TGTGCCAGCAGCCCCCAGGGGGACTCACCCCTCCACTTT
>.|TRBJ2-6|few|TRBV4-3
CASSHQMGSGANVLTF
TGCGCCAGCAGCCATCAAATGGGTTCTGGGGCCAACGTCCTGACTTTC
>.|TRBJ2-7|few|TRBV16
CASSQSRSSYEQYF
TGTGCCAGCAGCCAATCCCGGAGCTCCTACGAGCAGTACTTC
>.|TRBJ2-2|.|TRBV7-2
CASSFWGAHTGELFF
TGTGCCAGCAGCTTCTGGGGGGCGCACACCGGGGAGCTGTTTTTT
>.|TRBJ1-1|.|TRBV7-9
CASSLVSGLGRAEAFF
TGTGCCAGCAGCTTAGTTTCGGGCCTTGGGAGGGCTGAAGCTTTCTTT
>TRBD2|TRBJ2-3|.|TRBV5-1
CASSPRTPGRPDTQYF
TGCGCCAGCAGCCCGAGGACACCCGGGAGGCCAGATACGCAGTATTTT
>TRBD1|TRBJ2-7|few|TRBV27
CASRELGGTGLDEQYF
TGTGCCAGCAGAGAACTAGGCGGGACAGGGCTAGACGAGCAGTACTTC
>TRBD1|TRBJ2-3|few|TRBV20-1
CSARPGTASTDTQYF
TGCAGTGCTCGCCCCGGGACAGCCAGCACAGATACGCAGTATTTT
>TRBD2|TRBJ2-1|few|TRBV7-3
CASSLAGGVNEQFF
TGTGCCAGCAGCTTAGCGGGGGGGGTCAATGAGCAGTTCTTC
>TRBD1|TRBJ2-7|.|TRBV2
CASTFLRDSEQYF
TGTGCCAGCACCTTCTTGAGGGACAGCGAGCAGTACTTC
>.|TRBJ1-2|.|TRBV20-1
CSARDLVGSNYGYTF
TGCAGTGCTAGAGATCTGGTAGGGTCTAACTATGGCTACACCTTC
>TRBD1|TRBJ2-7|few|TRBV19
CASSPGGTGSYEQYF
TGTGCCAGTAGCCCCGGCGGGACAGGCTCCTACGAGCAGTACTTC
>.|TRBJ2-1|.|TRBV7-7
CASSPSGYANNEQFF
TGTGCTAGCAGCCCAAGCGGGTACGCTAACAATGAGCAGTTCTTC
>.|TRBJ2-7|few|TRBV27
CASSLSGAWPYEQYF
TGTGCCAGCAGTTTATCCGGGGCATGGCCCTACGAGCAGTACTTC
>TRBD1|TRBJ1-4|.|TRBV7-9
CASSRTGPREKLFF
TGTGCCAGCAGCCGGACAGGCCCAAGGGAAAAACTGTTTTTT
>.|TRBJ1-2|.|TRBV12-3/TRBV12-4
CASSFYVLYGYTF
TGTGCCAGCAGTTTTTACGTATTGTATGGCTACACCTTC
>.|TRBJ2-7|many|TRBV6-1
CASSEGVSYEQYF
TGTGCCAGCAGTGAAGGGGTCTCCTACGAGCAGTACTTC
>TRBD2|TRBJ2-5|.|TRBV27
CASSVETSGKKETQYF
TGTGCCAGCTCCGTTGAGACTAGCGGGAAGAAAGAGACCCAGTACTTC
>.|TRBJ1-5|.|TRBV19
CASSIVSGQPQHF
TGTGCCAGTAGTATAGTGAGCGGTCAGCCCCAGCATTTT
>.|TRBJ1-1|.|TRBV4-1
CASSHIQRNTEAFF
TGCGCCAGCAGCCATATACAGCGAAACACTGAAGCTTTCTTT
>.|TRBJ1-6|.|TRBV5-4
CASSGIGANSPIHF
TGTGCCAGCAGCGGGATTGGGGCGAATTCACCCATCCACTTT
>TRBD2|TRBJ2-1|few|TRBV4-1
CASSQDPGLAAYNEQFF
TGCGCCAGCAGCCAAGACCCGGGACTAGCGGCCTACAATGAGCAGTTCTTC
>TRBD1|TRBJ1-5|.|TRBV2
CASSEMTGGHQPQHF
TGTGCCAGCAGTGAAATGACAGGGGGCCATCAGCCCCAGCATTTT
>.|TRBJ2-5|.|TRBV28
CASTGVFGTQYF
TGTGCCAGCACAGGGGTGTTTGGGACCCAGTACTTC
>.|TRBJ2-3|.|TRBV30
CAWSRQAITDTQYF
TGTGCCTGGAGTCGACAGGCAATCACAGATACGCAGTATTTT
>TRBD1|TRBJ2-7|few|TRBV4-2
CASSHLPGQGGEHEQYF
TGTGCCAGCAGCCACCTGCCGGGACAGGGGGGGGAACACGAGCAGTACTTC
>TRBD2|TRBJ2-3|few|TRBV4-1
CASSQGPMRGGSTDTQYF
TGCGCCAGCAGCCAAGGCCCTATGCGGGGGGGGAGCACAGATACGCAGTATTTT
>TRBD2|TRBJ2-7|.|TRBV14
CASSQVRLAGYNEQYF
TGTGCCAGCAGCCAAGTACGCCTAGCGGGATATAACGAGCAGTACTTC
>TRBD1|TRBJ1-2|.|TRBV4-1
CASSQGSTGDGYTF
TGCGCCAGCAGCCAAGGATCGACAGGGGATGGCTACACCTTC
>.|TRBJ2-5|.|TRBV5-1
CASSFDPGLSQYF
TGCGCCAGCAGCTTCGATCCAGGGCTGTCCCAGTACTTC
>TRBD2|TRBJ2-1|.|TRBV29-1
CSVEAGGDYNEKFF
TGCAGCGTTGAGGCGGGAGGGGACTACAATGAGAAGTTCTTC
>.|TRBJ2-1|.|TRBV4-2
CASSPSGSAASEQFF
TGTGCCAGCAGCCCTTCGGGATCGGCCGCGAGTGAGCAGTTCTTC
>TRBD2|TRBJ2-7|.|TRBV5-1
CASSLPSGGAKGYEQYF
TGCGCCAGCAGCTTGCCTAGCGGGGGGGCTAAGGGCTACGAGCAGTACTTC
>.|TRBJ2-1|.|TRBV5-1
CASSQLAASYNEQFF
TGCGCCAGCAGCCAACTAGCAGCCTCCTACAATGAGCAGTTCTTC
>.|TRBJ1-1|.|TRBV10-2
CASRQREGAEAFF
TGCGCCAGCAGACAACGGGAGGGAGCTGAAGCTTTCTTT
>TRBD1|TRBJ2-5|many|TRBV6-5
CASSSTTGIETQYF
TGTGCCAGCAGTTCGACGACAGGGATCGAGACCCAGTACTTC
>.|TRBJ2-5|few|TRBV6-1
CASSEWSSRYTERGETQYF
TGTGCCAGCAGTGAATGGAGCTCAAGGTACACGGAGCGTGGAGAGACCCAGTACTTC
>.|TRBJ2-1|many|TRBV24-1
CATGQGSYNEQFF
TGTGCCACCGGCCAGGGATCCTACAATGAGCAGTTCTTC
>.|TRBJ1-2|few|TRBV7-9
CASSPVRGTSDGYTF
TGTGCCAGCAGCCCTGTGAGGGGGACCAGCGATGGCTACACCTTC
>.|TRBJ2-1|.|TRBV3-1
CASSPTQRLSYNEQFF
TGTGCCAGCAGCCCGACTCAGCGGTTATCGTACAATGAGCAGTTCTTC
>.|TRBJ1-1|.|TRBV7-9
CASSPGGGTVDRGFF
TGTGCCAGCAGCCCGGGAGGCGGGACCGTAGATCGAGGTTTCTTT
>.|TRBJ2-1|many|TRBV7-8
CASSLAAPEQFF
TGTGCCAGCAGCTTAGCAGCGCCTGAGCAGTTCTTC
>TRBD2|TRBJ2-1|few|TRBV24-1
CATSDRTSGRVNEQFF
TGTGCCACCAGTGATCGGACTAGCGGGAGGGTAAATGAGCAGTTCTTC
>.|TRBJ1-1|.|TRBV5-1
CASSLGRDAEAFF
TGCGCCAGCAGCTTGGGCAGGGACGCTGAAGCTTTCTTT
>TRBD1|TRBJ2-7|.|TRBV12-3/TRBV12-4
CASRFRTGPYEQYF
TGTGCCAGCAGATTCCGGACAGGGCCCTACGAGCAGTACTTC
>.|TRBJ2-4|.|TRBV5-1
CASSLAWATNIQYF
TGCGCCAGCAGCTTGGCCTGGGCTACCAACATTCAGTACTTC
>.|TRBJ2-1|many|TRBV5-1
CASSLVGGGNNEQFF
TGCGCCAGCAGCTTGGTGGGGGGCGGAAACAATGAGCAGTTCTTC
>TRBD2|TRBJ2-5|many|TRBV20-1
CSATTSGSFGTQYF
TGCAGTGCTACGACTAGCGGGAGTTTTGGGACCCAGTACTTC
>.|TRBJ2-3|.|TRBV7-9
CASSSGATSYPADTQYF
TGTGCCAGCAGCTCTGGGGCCACTTCCTACCCCGCAGATACGCAGTATTTT